This T cell receptor beta chain is from a study of blood T cell repertoires in COVID-19. Across the whole study: Samples representing acute and convalescent COVID-19 were sourced from the United States, Italy and Spain. From T cells, B-cell-depleted T cells, or PBMCs came the material, which was cDNA or gDNA.

A word on this clone: Other DNA sequences in the same sample also yield this CDR3.

Original processing notes: Quantification of nucleated cells was approximated via reference gene primer amplification. Profiling relied on immunoSEQ multiplex PCR, and the TCRdb table lists in-frame clones only, not all of them. V and J calls and clone size are given by that table; D and trimming were obtained from the DNA. The table has about 260,000 clones, around nine tenths seen once. Source material: peripheral blood. The source is a man aged 35-49 years who had recovered from COVID-19.

DNA for the CDR3: TGCAGTGCTAGTAGGGGGACTGAAGCTTTCTTT. Translating gives CSASRGTEAFF. V gene TRBV20-1 combines with J gene TRBJ1-1; D is perhaps TRBD1 (6 bases). Trimming left V 3 bases short and J 5 bases short, with 7 bases between. Germline V gene data show CDR1 as DFQATT and CDR2 as SNEGSKA (reference sequence). The CDR3 is made up of 11 amino acids.